This T cell receptor (beta chain) was found in a study of T cells in Graves' hyperthyroidism and ophthalmopathy. The V gene's germline CDR1 is LNHNV and CDR2 YYDKDF (reference sequence). The CDR3 consists of 17 residues. The junction had 10 bases not matched to a gene; V was cut back by 1 base and J by 2 bases. Amplified regions were TCR beta CDR3 sequences from RNA transcripts. First-round RT-PCR with HTBI primers amplified the TCR CDR3 region. One entry per CDR3 protein, called by TCRdb with MiXCR from the multiplex PCR reads. The sample carries approximately 640,000 distinct CDR3 sequences, 17% recorded once.

This sequence joins TRBV15 and TRBJ2-7, with TRBD1 identical over 8 bases. What was sequenced was blood. The TCR originated in a man in his forties or fifties with Graves' hyperthyroidism. The CDR3 coding sequence is TGTGCCACCAGCAGAGTGCAGGGGGCAGGGACCACCTACGAGCAGTACTTC. This translates into CATSRVQGAGTTYEQYF.